Included here is one T cell receptor beta chain sequence, with context. This entry comes from a study of PD-1 blockade in classical Hodgkin lymphoma. Indicated time point: cycle 4 day 1 (C4D1), after 6 weeks of nivolumab. Brentuximab vedotin exposure varied among the patients, all of whom had relapsed after autologous stem cell transplantation. Out of thawed PBMCs, magnetic negative selection purified CD4+ T cells. Germline assignment: CDR1 SGHVS and CDR2 FQNEAQ. This CDR3 has 17 amino acids. V was pared by 4 bases and J by 5 bases, with 15 bases of the junction left unmatched. Profiled with immunoSEQ multiplex PCR; TCRdb holds only in-frame clones, not every one. The data contain 10,000 to 13,000 clones, 70% to 75% of them singletons.

The material was CD4+ T cells from blood, obtained before the fourth cycle of nivolumab. The J gene is TRBJ1-1, the V gene TRBV7-8; 8 bases are a match to TRBD1. This TCR was sampled from a human donor with classical Hodgkin lymphoma. The CDR3, as DNA: TGTGCCAGCAGCTCTATCCGCGGCCAGGGGGCCGCTACTGAAGCTTTCTTT. Amino acids: CASSSIRGQGAATEAFF.